This note documents a single TCR beta chain sequence. No antigen is known for it. The sample contains more than one DNA sequence encoding this CDR3. V was shortened by 5 bases and J by 4 bases, with 6 bases between the two germline ends. The CDR3 is made up of 11 amino acids. Germline lookup yields CDR1 SGHNT and CDR2 YENEEA. The study drew its donors from healthy HIV-negative adults without recent acute infections or vaccinations. In replicate PCRs of sorted subsets, 150 to 200 ng DNA, some 28,000 T cell genomes, was used. In the original processing: In the immunoSEQ data, sequences were junction-only and lacked quality scores, so filtering differed. Data came from immunoSEQ multiplex PCR; TCRdb stores just in-frame clones and leaves some out. V and J calls and clone size are as listed in that table; D and trimming were resolved from the DNA. This table holds millions of clones, over 85% found once.

These data originate in a study of shared clonotypes between healthy human individuals. Study-level points and caveats: Shared clonotypes across all four donors exceeded non-shared ones in generation probability.

The sample consisted of naive CD4+ T cells from PBMCs. Indicated subset: CD45RA+ positively selected. The chain has TRBV11-3 and TRBJ2-7, with a weak D call TRBD2 (5 bases). The sequence derives from a man between 18 and 35 years old in good health. Some clones in this sample may be carry-over from other donors' samples. CDR3 in amino acids: CASSRGYEQYF. The DNA for the CDR3 is TGTGCCAGCAGCCGGGGTTACGAGCAGTACTTC.